These 3 T cell receptor beta chains were all obtained from the same sample, sequenced in a study of ipilimumab plus nivolumab after autologous stem cell transplantation. Clones were read by immunoSEQ multiplex PCR, and TCRdb kept only the in-frame ones, dropping some. The repertoire holds some 44,000 clones, with about 88% as singletons. Sequenced here: PBMCs, sampled in a trial of ipilimumab plus nivolumab as post-transplant consolidation. These TCRs come from a male donor with multiple myeloma.

The gene calls are TRBV18 and TRBJ1-3; 12 bases agree with TRBD1. V lost 6 bases, J lost 8 bases, and 5 bases stayed unmatched. The CDR3 is made up of 14 amino acids. Germline loops: CDR1 KGHSH, CDR2 LQKENI. In DNA form, the CDR3 reads TGTGCCAGCTCTCCCGGGACAGGGGGCGACACCATATATTTT. Protein sequence: CASSPGTGGDTIYF. The variable domain in full, completed from reference TRBV18 and TRBJ1-3, reads NAGVMQNPRHLVRRRGQEARLRCSPMKGHSHVYWYRQLPEEGLKFMVYLQKENIIDESGMPKERFSAEFPKEGPSILRIQQVVRGDSAAYFCASSPGTGGDTIYFGEGSWLTVV.

This clone came up once. The chain is built from TRBV7-2 and TRBJ1-4; no definite D call. Germline CDR1 reads SGHTA; CDR2 reads FQGNSA. There are 13 residues in the CDR3. Trimming removed 2 bases from V and 7 bases from J, with 8 bases in between. CDR3 DNA: TGTGCCAGCAGCTTATTGAGAGGTGAAAAACTGTTTTTT. Translation gives CASSLLRGEKLFF.

The chain is built from TRBV9 and TRBJ2-2, with D maybe TRBD2 (5 bases). Germline loops: CDR1 SGDLS, CDR2 YYNGEE. The V end lost 4 bases, the J end lost 5 bases, and 18 bases lay between the germline ends. The length of the CDR3 is 16 residues. CDR3 bases: TGTGCCAGCAGCCCCCTGGACCGAGGAGGAACCGGGGAGCTGTTTTTT. Translated: CASSPLDRGGTGELFF.